Sequencing of this T cell receptor (beta chain) was carried out in a study of OX40 agonist ivuxolimab in advanced cancers. Study context: The dose-escalation cohort had hepatocellular carcinoma, melanoma, renal cell or head and neck cancer. Prior anti-PD-1, anti-PD-L1 or anti-CTLA-4 therapy did not bar entry, and about 40% had some. Study-wide results and caveats: Nonresponders, in some cases, also had low normalized T-cell clonal expansion. CD4+ T cells averaged fewer expanded clones than CD8+ T cells.

The CDR3 is made up of 13 amino acids. J was trimmed by 1 base and V by 10 bases; bases with no gene match: 2. Germline loops: CDR1 LNHDA, CDR2 SQIVND (reference sequence). Some clones are missing from TCRdb's copy, which holds only in-frame ones; the method was immunoSEQ multiplex PCR. The sample yields tens of thousands of clones, around 87% seen once. A note on this clone: What it recognizes is unknown.

This TCR came from an adult with an advanced solid tumor such as melanoma, head and neck, liver or kidney cancer. The rearrangement links TRBV19 to TRBJ2-2; 8 bases line up with TRBD2. The specimen was CD4+ or CD8+ T cells sorted from blood, collected in a trial of the OX40 agonist ivuxolimab. The CDR3 region has the DNA TGTGCCACCGGGGGGGGGAACACCGGGGAGCTGTTTTTT. This encodes CATGGGNTGELFF.